The entry that follows covers one T cell receptor (beta chain) sequence. This CDR3 region has 21 residues. Germline lookup yields CDR1 SGHAT and CDR2 FQDESV (reference sequence). V gave up 5 bases and J gave up 1 base; unmatched junction bases: 18. Next came a second PCR, run for about 6 to 11 cycles, which used a sample-barcoded 5' primer along with a J-beta primer mix. All samples gave at least 2.5 million CDR3-containing paired-end reads. TCRdb analysed the 5' RACE reads with MiXCR anew, one entry per CDR3 protein. The profile shows 1,300,000 or so distinct CDR3 sequences, approximately 60% of them singletons. The source of the sample is a study of blood T cells in healthy people across ages.

The receptor was derived from a man between 18 and 35 years old in good health. The sequenced material came from blood. V and J are TRBV11-1 and TRBJ2-1; 12 positions agree with TRBD2. In DNA, the CDR3 is TGTGCCAGCAGCATGGTCTCCTCTTCGACTAGCGGGAGATGGTCCTACAATGAGCAGTTCTTC. It encodes CASSMVSSSTSGRWSYNEQFF.